Detailed here is one T cell receptor (beta chain). Only in-frame clones appear in the TCRdb table, and some are missing; sequencing was by immunoSEQ multiplex PCR. The sample yields approximately 110,000 clones, more than 75% seen once. V lost 4 bases, J lost 0 bases, and 10 bases lay in between. The CDR3 loop spans 16 amino acids. Germline V gene data show CDR1 as LGHNA and CDR2 as YNFKEQ. This record belongs to a study of blood T cell repertoires in COVID-19. The gene calls are TRBV4-2 and TRBJ2-6; possibly TRBD1 for D (5 bases). Input material: peripheral blood. This clonotype was sampled from a man between 40 and 49 years old with acute or convalescent COVID-19. The CDR3 DNA reads as TGTGCCAGCAGCCGTTCGCAGGGCTCTGGGGCCAACGTCCTGACTTTC. This gives the protein CASSRSQGSGANVLTF.